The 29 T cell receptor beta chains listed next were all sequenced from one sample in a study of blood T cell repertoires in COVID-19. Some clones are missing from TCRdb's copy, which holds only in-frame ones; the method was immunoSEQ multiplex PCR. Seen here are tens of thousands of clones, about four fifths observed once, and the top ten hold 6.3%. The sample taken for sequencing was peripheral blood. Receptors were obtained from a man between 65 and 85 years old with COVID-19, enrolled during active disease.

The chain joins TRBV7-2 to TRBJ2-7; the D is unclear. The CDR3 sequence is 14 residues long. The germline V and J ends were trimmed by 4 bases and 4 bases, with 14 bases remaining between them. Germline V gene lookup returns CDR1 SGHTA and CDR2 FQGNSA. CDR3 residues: CASSSFPVLYEQYF. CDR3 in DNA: TGTGCCAGCAGCTCTTTCCCTGTTCTGTACGAGCAGTACTTC.

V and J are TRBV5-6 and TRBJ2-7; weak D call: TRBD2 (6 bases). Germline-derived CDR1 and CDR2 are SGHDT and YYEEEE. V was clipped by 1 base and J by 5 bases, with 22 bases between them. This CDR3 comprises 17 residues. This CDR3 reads CASSLFRNSRESNEQYF. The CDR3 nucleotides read TGTGCCAGCAGCTTGTTTAGGAATTCCCGGGAGAGCAACGAGCAGTACTTC.

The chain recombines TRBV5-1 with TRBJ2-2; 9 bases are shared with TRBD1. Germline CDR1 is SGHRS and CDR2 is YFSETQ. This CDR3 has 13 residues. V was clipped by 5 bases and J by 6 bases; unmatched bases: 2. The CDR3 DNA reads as TGCGCCAGCAGGACAGGGGGGTCCGGGGAGCTGTTTTTT. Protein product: CASRTGGSGELFF. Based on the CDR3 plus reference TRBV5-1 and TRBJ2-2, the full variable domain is KAGVTQTPRYLIKTRGQQVTLSCSPISGHRSVSWYQQTPGQGLQFLFEYFSETQRNKGNFPGRFSGRQFSNSRSEMNVSTLELGDSALYLCASRTGGSGELFFGEGSRLTVL.

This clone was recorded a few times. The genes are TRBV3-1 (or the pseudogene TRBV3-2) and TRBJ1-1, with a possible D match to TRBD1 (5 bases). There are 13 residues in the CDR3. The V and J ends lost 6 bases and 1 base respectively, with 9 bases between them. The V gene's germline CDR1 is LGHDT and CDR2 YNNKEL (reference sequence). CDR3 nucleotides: TGTGCCAGCAGGCCGACAGCGAACACTGAAGCTTTCTTT. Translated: CASRPTANTEAFF.

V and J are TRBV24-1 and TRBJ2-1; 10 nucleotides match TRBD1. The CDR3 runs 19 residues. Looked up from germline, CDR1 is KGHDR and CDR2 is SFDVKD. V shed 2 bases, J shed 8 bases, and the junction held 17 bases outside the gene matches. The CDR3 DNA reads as TGTGCCACCAGTGATTACCGGGACAGGGGTTTGTTTCTTAATGATGAGCAGTTCTTC. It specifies CATSDYRDRGLFLNDEQFF.

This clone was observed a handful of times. The DNA for the CDR3 is TGTGCCAGCAGCTCACACAGGGGGAGTAGCTACGAGCAGTACTTC. Encoded protein: CASSSHRGSSYEQYF. The chain recombines TRBV7-8 with TRBJ2-7; 8 bases map to TRBD1. The V segment lost 4 bases and the J segment 3 bases; nucleotides outside the gene matches: 8. Germline V gene sequence: CDR1 SGHVS, CDR2 FQNEAQ. The CDR3 covers 15 residues. The full variable domain, its missing parts supplied by reference TRBV7-8 and TRBJ2-7, is GAGVSQSPRYKVAKRGQDVALRCDPISGHVSLFWYQQALGQGPEFLTYFQNEAQLDKSGLPSDRFFAERPEGSVSTLKIQRTQQEDSAVYLCASSSHRGSSYEQYFGPGTRLTVT.

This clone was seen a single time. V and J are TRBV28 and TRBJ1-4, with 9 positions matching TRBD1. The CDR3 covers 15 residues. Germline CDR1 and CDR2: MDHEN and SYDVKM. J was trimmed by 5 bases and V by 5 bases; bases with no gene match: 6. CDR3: CASSKQGAANEKLFF. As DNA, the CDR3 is TGTGCCAGCAGTAAACAGGGGGCGGCCAATGAAAAACTGTTTTTT.

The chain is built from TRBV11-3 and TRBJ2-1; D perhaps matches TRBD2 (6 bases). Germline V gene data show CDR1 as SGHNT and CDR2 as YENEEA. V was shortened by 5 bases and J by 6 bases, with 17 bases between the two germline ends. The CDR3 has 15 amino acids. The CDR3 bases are TGTGCCAGCAGCCCGAGCGGGCTGGGCCCCAATGAGCAGTTCTTC. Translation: CASSPSGLGPNEQFF.

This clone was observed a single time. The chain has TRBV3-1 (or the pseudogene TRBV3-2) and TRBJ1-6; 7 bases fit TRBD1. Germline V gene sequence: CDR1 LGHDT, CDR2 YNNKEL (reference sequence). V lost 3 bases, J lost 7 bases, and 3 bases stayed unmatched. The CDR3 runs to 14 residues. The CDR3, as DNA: TGTGCCAGCAGCCAGGGACAGAAAAATTCACCCCTCCACTTT. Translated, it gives CASSQGQKNSPLHF.

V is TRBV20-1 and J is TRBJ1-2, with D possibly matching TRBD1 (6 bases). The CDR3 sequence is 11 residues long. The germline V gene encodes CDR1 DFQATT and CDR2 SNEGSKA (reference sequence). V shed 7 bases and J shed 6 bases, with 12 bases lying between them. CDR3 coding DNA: TGCAGTGGCAGGGGTGGTCATGGCTACACCTTC. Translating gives CSGRGGHGYTF.

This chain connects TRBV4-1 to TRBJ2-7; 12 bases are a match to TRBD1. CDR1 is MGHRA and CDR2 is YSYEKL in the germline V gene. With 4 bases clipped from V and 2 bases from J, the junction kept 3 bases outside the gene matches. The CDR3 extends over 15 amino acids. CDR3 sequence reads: CASSLGTGGTYEQYF. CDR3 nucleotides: TGCGCCAGCAGCCTCGGGACAGGGGGCACCTACGAGCAGTACTTC.

CDR3: CASSSGPSYGYTF. The CDR3 DNA reads as TGTGCCAGCAGTTCTGGGCCCTCCTATGGCTACACCTTC. The chain joins TRBV27 to TRBJ1-2; D is unresolved. The germline V gene has CDR1 MNHEY and CDR2 SMNVEV (reference sequence). Between the trimmed V and J ends, which lost 4 bases and 4 bases, there was a span of 10 bases. The CDR3 covers 13 residues.

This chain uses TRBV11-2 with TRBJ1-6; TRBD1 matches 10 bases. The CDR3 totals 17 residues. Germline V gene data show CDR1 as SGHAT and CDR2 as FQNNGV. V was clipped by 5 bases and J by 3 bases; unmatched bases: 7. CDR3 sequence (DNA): TGTGCCAGCAGCCAGGGCGACAGGGGGCTCTATAATTCACCCCTCCACTTT. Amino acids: CASSQGDRGLYNSPLHF.

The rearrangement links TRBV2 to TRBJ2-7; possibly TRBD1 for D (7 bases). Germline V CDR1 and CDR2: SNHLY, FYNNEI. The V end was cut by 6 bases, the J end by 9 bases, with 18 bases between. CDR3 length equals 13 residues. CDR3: CASSNQGGPVQYF. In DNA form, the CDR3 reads TGTGCCAGCAGCAACCAGGGGGGCCCGGTGCAGTACTTC.

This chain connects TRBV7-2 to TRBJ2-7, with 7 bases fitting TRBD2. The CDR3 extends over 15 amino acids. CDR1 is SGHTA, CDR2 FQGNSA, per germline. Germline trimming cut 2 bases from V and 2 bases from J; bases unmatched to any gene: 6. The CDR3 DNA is TGTGCCAGCAGCTTAAAGGCGGGAGAGACCTACGAGCAGTACTTC. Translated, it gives CASSLKAGETYEQYF.

In DNA, the CDR3 is TGTGCCAGCACCGAGACAATCTCCTACGAGCAGTACTTC. This encodes CASTETISYEQYF. The gene calls are TRBV6-5 and TRBJ2-7; the D is unclear. CDR1 is MNHEY and CDR2 is SVGAGI in the germline V gene. Deletions cut 7 bases from V and 0 bases from J, with 10 bases between. This CDR3 contains 13 residues.

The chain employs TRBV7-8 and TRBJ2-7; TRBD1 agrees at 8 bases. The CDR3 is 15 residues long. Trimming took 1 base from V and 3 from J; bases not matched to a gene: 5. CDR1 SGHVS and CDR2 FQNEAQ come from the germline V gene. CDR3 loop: CASSLEQGGYYEQYF. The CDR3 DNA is TGTGCCAGCAGCTTAGAACAGGGGGGCTACTACGAGCAGTACTTC.

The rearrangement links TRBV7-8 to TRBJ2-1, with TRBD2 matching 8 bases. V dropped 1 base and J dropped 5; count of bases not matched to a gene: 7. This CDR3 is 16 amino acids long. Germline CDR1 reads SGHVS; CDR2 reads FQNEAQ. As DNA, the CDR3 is TGTGCCAGCAGCTTAGTGGGACTAGTCGGACACAATGAGCAGTTCTTC. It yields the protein CASSLVGLVGHNEQFF.

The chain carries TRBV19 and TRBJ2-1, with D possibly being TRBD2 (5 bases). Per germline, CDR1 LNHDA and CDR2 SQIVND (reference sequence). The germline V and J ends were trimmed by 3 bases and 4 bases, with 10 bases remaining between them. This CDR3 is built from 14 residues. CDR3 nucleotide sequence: TGTGCCAGTAGTATGGGGAGACATTACAATGAGCAGTTCTTC. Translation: CASSMGRHYNEQFF.

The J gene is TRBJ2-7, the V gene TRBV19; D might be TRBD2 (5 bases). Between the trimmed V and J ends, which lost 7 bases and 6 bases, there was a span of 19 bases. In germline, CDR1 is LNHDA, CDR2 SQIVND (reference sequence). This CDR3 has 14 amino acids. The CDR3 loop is CASKEDFLNGEQYF. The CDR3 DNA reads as TGTGCCAGTAAGGAGGACTTTCTCAATGGCGAGCAGTACTTC.

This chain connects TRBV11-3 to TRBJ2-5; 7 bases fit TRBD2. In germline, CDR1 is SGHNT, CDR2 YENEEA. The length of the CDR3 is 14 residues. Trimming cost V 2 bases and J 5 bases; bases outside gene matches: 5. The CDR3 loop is CASSLLAAEETQYF. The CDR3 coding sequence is TGTGCCAGCAGCTTACTAGCGGCGGAGGAGACCCAGTACTTC. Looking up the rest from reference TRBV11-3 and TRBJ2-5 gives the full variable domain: EAGVVQSPRYKIIEKKQPVAFWCNPISGHNTLYWYLQNLGQGPELLIRYENEEAVDDSQLPKDRFSAERLKGVDSTLKIQPAELGDSAVYLCASSLLAAEETQYFGPGTRLLVL.

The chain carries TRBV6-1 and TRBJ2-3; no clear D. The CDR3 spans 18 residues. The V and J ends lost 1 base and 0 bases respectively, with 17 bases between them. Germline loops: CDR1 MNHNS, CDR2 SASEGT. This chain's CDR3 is CASSEEETEVTSTDTQYF. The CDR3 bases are TGTGCCAGCAGTGAAGAAGAAACAGAAGTTACTAGCACAGATACGCAGTATTTT.

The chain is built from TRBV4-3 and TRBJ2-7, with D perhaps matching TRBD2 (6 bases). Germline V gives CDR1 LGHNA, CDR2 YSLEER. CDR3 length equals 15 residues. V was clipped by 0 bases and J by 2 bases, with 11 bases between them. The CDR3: CASSQDSRGTYEQYF. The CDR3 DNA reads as TGCGCCAGCAGCCAAGACTCTCGGGGGACCTACGAGCAGTACTTC.

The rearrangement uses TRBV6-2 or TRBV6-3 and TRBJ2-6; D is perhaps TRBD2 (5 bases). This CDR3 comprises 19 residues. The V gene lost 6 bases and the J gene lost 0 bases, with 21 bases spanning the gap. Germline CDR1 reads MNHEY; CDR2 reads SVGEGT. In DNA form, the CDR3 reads TGTGCCAGCAGCCGATATACGTCGGGGATCCTCTCTGGGGCCAACGTCCTGACTTTC. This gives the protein CASSRYTSGILSGANVLTF.

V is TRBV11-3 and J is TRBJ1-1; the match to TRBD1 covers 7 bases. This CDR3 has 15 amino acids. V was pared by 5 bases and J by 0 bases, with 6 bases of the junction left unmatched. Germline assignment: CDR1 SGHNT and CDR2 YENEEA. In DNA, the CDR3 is TGTGCCAGCAGCCCTCGGACAGGTTTGAACACTGAAGCTTTCTTT. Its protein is CASSPRTGLNTEAFF.

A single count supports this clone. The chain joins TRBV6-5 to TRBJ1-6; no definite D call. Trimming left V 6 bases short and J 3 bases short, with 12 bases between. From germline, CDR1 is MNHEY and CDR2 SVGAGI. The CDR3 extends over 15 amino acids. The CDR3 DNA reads TGTGCCAGCAGGACGGTGAGGAGCTATAATTCACCCCTCCACTTT. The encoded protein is CASRTVRSYNSPLHF.

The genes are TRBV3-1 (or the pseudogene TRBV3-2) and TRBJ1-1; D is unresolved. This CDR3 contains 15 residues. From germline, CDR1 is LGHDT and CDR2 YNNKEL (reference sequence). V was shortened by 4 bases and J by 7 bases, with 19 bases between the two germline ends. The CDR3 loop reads CASSPREGAPHEAFF. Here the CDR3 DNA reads TGTGCCAGCAGCCCTCGGGAAGGCGCACCACATGAAGCTTTCTTT.

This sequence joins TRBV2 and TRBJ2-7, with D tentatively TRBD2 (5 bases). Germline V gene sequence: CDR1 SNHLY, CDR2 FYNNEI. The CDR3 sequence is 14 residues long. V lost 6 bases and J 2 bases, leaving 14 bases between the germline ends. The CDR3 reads CASSLREGAYEQYF. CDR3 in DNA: TGTGCCAGCAGCTTAAGAGAGGGAGCCTACGAGCAGTACTTC.

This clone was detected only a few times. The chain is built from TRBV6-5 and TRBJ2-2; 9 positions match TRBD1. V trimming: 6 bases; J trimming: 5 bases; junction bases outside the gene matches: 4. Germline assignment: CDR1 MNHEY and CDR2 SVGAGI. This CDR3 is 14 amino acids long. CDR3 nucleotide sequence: TGTGCCAGCAGCCCGGACAGGGGAACCGGGGAGCTGTTTTTT. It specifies CASSPDRGTGELFF.